The clone carrying this TCR beta chain was seen at least ten times. RNA transcripts were the template for amplifying TCR beta CDR3 regions. HTBI primers were used for first-round RT-PCR of the TCR CDR3. One entry per CDR3 protein, called by TCRdb with MiXCR from the multiplex PCR reads. The sample lists approximately 610,000 distinct CDR3 sequences; approximately 14% were seen once. The V end was cut by 3 bases, the J end by 4 bases, with 9 bases between. The germline V gene has CDR1 WNHNN and CDR2 SYGVQD (reference sequence). The CDR3 consists of 13 residues. Ophthalmopathy patients had Clinical Activity Score at least 3, NOSPECS grade at least 4, duration under 3 months. Diagnosing involved the use of clinical symptoms, serum thyroxine and TRAb, thyroid ultrasound and orbital computed tomography. The data are from a study of T cells in Graves' hyperthyroidism and ophthalmopathy. The overall study: Peripheral blood was taken when the disease was first diagnosed, before any treatment began.

Sequencing was carried out using blood. This clonotype was obtained from a woman aged 40 to 50 with Graves' ophthalmopathy. V and J are TRBV10-1 and TRBJ2-5; no reliable D call. This chain's CDR3 is CASSDQLGETQYF. CDR3 nucleotides: TGCGCCAGCAGTGACCAGCTAGGAGAGACCCAGTACTTC.